This T cell receptor (beta chain) was sequenced in a study of T-cell reconstitution after alpha-beta-depleted transplantation in children. The authors prepared the TCRbeta library with unique molecular identifiers. Each CDR3 protein is one row after TCRdb ran MiXCR on the PCR reads. The sample comprises hundreds of thousands of distinct CDR3 sequences, 10% to 15% of which are singletons, and around 2.2% rests with the top ten. Between the trimmed V and J ends, which lost 1 base and 6 bases, there was a span of 7 bases. The CDR3 has 12 amino acids. Germline V gene sequence: CDR1 SGHTA, CDR2 FQGTGA. General observations from the study: At one year after transplant, newly produced T cells mostly accounted for T-cell counts and diversity. Roughly two months post-transplant, alpha-beta T cells reportedly originated from several hundred graft clones that had expanded.

This clonotype was counted once. Its antigen is as yet unknown. The V gene is TRBV7-3, the J gene TRBJ2-7, with unresolved D. The sample consisted of PBMCs, mostly from graft donor cells, taken 360 days after TCRalphabeta/CD19-depleted stem cell transplant. The sequence was collected from a male patient aged 10-17 years who had a stem cell transplant for acute myeloid leukemia, so the T cells may come from the graft donor. CDR3 coding DNA: TGTGCCAGCAGCTTAAAGGGTCGCGAGCAGTACTTC. Protein product: CASSLKGREQYF.